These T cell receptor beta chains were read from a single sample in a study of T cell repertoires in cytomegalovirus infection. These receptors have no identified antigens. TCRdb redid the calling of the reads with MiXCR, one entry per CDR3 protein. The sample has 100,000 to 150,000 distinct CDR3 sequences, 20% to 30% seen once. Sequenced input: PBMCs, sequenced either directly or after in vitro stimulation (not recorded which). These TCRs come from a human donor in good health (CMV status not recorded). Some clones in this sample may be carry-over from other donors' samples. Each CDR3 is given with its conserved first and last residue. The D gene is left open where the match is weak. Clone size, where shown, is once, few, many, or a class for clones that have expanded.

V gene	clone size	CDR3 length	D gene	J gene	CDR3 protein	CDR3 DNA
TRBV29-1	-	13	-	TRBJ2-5	CSVSPGVGETQYF	TGCAGCGTATCCCCCGGGGTGGGAGAGACCCAGTACTTC
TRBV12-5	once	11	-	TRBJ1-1	CASGEGREAFF	TGTGCTAGTGGCGAGGGGAGGGAAGCTTTCTTT
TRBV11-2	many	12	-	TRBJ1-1	CASSLMTAEAFF	TGTGCCAGCAGCTTAATGACCGCTGAAGCTTTCTTT
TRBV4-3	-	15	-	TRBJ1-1	CASSQRGGSGYEAFF	TGCGCCAGCAGTCAAAGGGGGGGCAGCGGTTATGAAGCTTTCTTT
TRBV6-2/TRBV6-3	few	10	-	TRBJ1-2	CASKDRGYTF	TGTGCCAGCAAGGATCGCGGCTACACCTTC
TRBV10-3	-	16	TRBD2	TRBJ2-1	CAISESGGRASDEQFF	TGTGCCATCAGTGAGTCAGGCGGGAGGGCCTCCGATGAGCAGTTCTTC
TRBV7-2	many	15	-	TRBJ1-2	CASSLAPAEYYGYTF	TGTGCCAGCAGCTTAGCTCCGGCAGAGTACTATGGCTACACCTTC
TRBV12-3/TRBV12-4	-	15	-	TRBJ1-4	CASSLLSALNEKLFF	TGTGCCAGCAGTTTATTATCGGCGCTTAATGAAAAACTGTTTTTT
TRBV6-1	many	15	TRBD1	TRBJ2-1	CASSDRDRGSNEQFF	TGTGCCAGCAGTGATCGGGACAGGGGGTCCAATGAGCAGTTCTTC
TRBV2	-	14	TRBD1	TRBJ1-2	CASILQGAQYGYTF	TGTGCCAGCATCCTACAGGGGGCGCAATATGGCTACACCTTC
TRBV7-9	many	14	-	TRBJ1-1	CASSLQTVNTEAFF	TGTGCCAGCAGCCTACAGACAGTTAACACTGAAGCTTTCTTT
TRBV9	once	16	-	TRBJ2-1	CASSVGRTPSYNEQFF	TGTGCCAGCAGCGTAGGTAGGACTCCCTCCTACAATGAGCAGTTCTTC
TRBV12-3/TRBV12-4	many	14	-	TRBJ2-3	CASSWGFGTDTQYF	TGTGCCAGCAGTTGGGGATTCGGCACAGATACGCAGTATTTT
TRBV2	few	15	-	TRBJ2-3	CASFQGQQSTDTQYF	TGTGCCAGCTTCCAAGGCCAGCAATCCACAGATACGCAGTATTTT